Below are 13 T cell receptor beta chains sequenced from a single sample in a study of long-term antiretroviral therapy in people with HIV. At survey level, the immunoSEQ assay was run in its v3.0 version. TCRdb keeps only in-frame clones here, not all; method: immunoSEQ multiplex PCR. The data contain approximately 27,000 clones, 75% to 95% of them singletons. The source was unsorted PBMCs, collected around 5 years after starting antiretroviral therapy. These receptors were collected from a woman aged 35 to 49 with HIV.

The chain joins TRBV4-3 to TRBJ1-1, with D unclear. The germline V and J ends were trimmed by 1 base and 4 bases, with 7 bases remaining between them. CDR1 is LGHNA, CDR2 YSLEER, per germline. The CDR3 consists of 13 residues. CDR3 region: CASSQGWGTEAFF. CDR3 DNA sequence: TGCGCCAGCAGCCAAGGGTGGGGCACTGAAGCTTTCTTT.

The chain joins TRBV19 to TRBJ2-7; TRBD2 aligns across 12 bases. V lost 5 bases to trimming and J lost 4 bases; unmatched junction nucleotides: 3. CDR3 length: 14 amino acids. The germline CDR1 and CDR2 sequences are LNHDA and SQIVND (reference sequence). The CDR3 region has the DNA TGTGCCAGTAGTGCGACTAGCGGGAGTTACGAGCAGTACTTC. It is translated as CASSATSGSYEQYF. The variable domain in full, completed from reference TRBV19 and TRBJ2-7, reads DGGITQSPKYLFRKEGQNVTLSCEQNLNHDAMYWYRQDPGQGLRLIYYSQIVNDFQKGDIAEGYSVSREKKESFPLTVTSAQKNPTAFYLCASSATSGSYEQYFGPGTRLTVT.

The rearrangement links TRBV27 to TRBJ1-5; TRBD1 might be the D (5 bases). There are 15 residues in the CDR3. The V end lost 0 bases, the J end lost 0 bases, and 6 bases lay between the germline ends. In germline, CDR1 is MNHEY, CDR2 SMNVEV (reference sequence). CDR3 loop: CASSLSGASNQPQHF. The CDR3 nucleotides read TGTGCCAGCAGTTTATCTGGGGCTAGCAATCAGCCCCAGCATTTT.

V usage is TRBV4-1 and J usage is TRBJ1-5, with a weak D call TRBD1 (6 bases). The V end was cut by 3 bases, the J end by 6 bases, with 15 bases between. CDR1 MGHRA and CDR2 YSYEKL come from the germline V gene. This CDR3 is 15 amino acids long. The CDR3 spells CASSQTGGDFQPQHF. CDR3 nucleotide sequence: TGCGCCAGCAGCCAGACAGGAGGGGATTTTCAGCCCCAGCATTTT.

V usage is TRBV11-2 and J usage is TRBJ2-2, with 11 bases aligning to TRBD2. Trimming removed 2 bases from V and 0 bases from J; junction bases left unmatched: 5. Germline V gene data show CDR1 as SGHAT and CDR2 as FQNNGV. This CDR3 region has 18 residues. CDR3 DNA sequence: TGTGCCAGCAGCTTATACGCTAGCGGGGGGCCGAACACCGGGGAGCTGTTTTTT. Its protein is CASSLYASGGPNTGELFF. Full variable domain (missing parts from reference TRBV11-2 and TRBJ2-2): EAGVAQSPRYKIIEKRQSVAFWCNPISGHATLYWYQQILGQGPKLLIQFQNNGVVDDSQLPKDRFSAERLKGVDSTLKIQPAKLEDSAVYLCASSLYASGGPNTGELFFGEGSRLTVL.

V is TRBV7-2 and J is TRBJ1-5, with a tentative D call TRBD1 (5 bases). V was pared by 5 bases and J by 6 bases, with 11 bases between. CDR3 size: 13 residues. The germline gives CDR1 SGHTA, CDR2 FQGNSA. The CDR3 is CASSPQGTQPQHF. Written as DNA, the CDR3 is TGTGCCAGCAGCCCGCAGGGAACTCAGCCCCAGCATTTT.

The rearrangement links TRBV6-6 to TRBJ2-3; a weak D match, TRBD1 (5 bases). Looked up from germline, CDR1 is MNHNY and CDR2 is SVGAGI (reference sequence). The V end was cut by 6 bases, the J end by 6 bases, with 19 bases between. CDR3 length equals 15 residues. CDR3 DNA: TGTGCCAGCAGCCGCCCTCAAGGGGCTATGGATACGCAGTATTTT. This sequence encodes CASSRPQGAMDTQYF.

The chain is built from TRBV4-1 and TRBJ2-7, with D perhaps given as TRBD1 or TRBD2 (6 bases each). This CDR3 region has 13 residues. Germline CDR1 reads MGHRA; CDR2 reads YSYEKL. The V and J ends lost 1 base and 6 bases respectively, with 10 bases between them. CDR3 DNA sequence: TGCGCCAGCAGCCAAGCGGGGGCGCGCGAGCAGTACTTC. It yields the protein CASSQAGAREQYF.

V and J are TRBV6-5 and TRBJ2-1, with 8 bases identical to TRBD1. Trimming cost V 6 bases and J 0 bases; bases outside gene matches: 4. The germline gives CDR1 MNHEY, CDR2 SVGAGI. The CDR3 totals 15 residues. The CDR3 DNA sequence: TGTGCCAGCAGAAGGACAGGGAGCTCCTACAATGAGCAGTTCTTC. It translates to CASRRTGSSYNEQFF.

The chain recombines TRBV6-5 with TRBJ2-4, with a weak D call TRBD1 (6 bases). The CDR3 spans 15 residues. V was cut by 6 bases and J by 1 base, with 13 bases left in between. Germline CDR1 MNHEY, CDR2 SVGAGI. CDR3 DNA: TGTGCCAGCAGAGAGGCCAGGGGTGCCAAAAACATTCAGTACTTC. This encodes CASREARGAKNIQYF.

The V gene is TRBV19, the J gene TRBJ2-7, with 11 nucleotides matching TRBD1. V was clipped by 5 bases and J by 6 bases; unmatched bases: 12. The CDR3 length is 16 residues. Germline values: CDR1 LNHDA, CDR2 SQIVND (reference sequence). The CDR3 DNA reads TGTGCCAGTAGTTTGGGGACAGGGGGGACAGGCCGCGAGCAGTACTTC. Translated, it gives CASSLGTGGTGREQYF.

The chain carries TRBV7-2 and TRBJ2-6, with D unclear. Germline assignment: CDR1 SGHTA and CDR2 FQGNSA. CDR3 length: 16 residues. V lost 6 bases, J lost 0 bases, and 12 bases lay in between. In DNA form, the CDR3 reads TGTGCCAGCAGTTCAAGACACACCTCTGGGGCCAACGTCCTGACTTTC. Protein: CASSSRHTSGANVLTF.

This sequence joins TRBV6-5 and TRBJ1-1, with D unclear. Germline CDR1 MNHEY, CDR2 SVGAGI. The CDR3 spans 16 residues. The ends were cut back, 0 bases at V and 1 base at J, with 12 bases in the middle. Here the CDR3 reads CASSYSSGQRNTEAFF. The CDR3 DNA is TGTGCCAGCAGTTACTCGAGCGGCCAGCGGAACACTGAAGCTTTCTTT.